This passage covers 29 T cell receptor beta chains from one sample sequenced in a study of CD8 T cells in ankylosing spondylitis. General study findings and limits: Made up of several highly homologous variants, a TCR beta motif appeared characteristic of ankylosing spondylitis blood.

These receptors' antigens are unknown. TCRdb called the 5' RACE reads again in MiXCR, with one record for every CDR3 protein. The top ten hold about 0.89% of the sample, which has over 400,000 distinct CDR3 sequences, roughly 25% seen once. Sequenced: blood, either unsorted or a sorted T cell fraction (not recorded which). These receptors were obtained from a male donor with ankylosing spondylitis.

This chain uses TRBV5-5 with TRBJ1-2, with no clear D. The V gene lost 4 bases and the J gene lost 3 bases, with 10 bases spanning the gap. Germline V gene sequence: CDR1 SGHKS, CDR2 YYEKEE (reference sequence). This CDR3 contains 13 residues. The CDR3 region is CASSEGGHYGYTF. CDR3 nucleotide sequence: TGTGCCAGCAGCGAGGGAGGTCACTATGGCTACACCTTC.

This clonotype was observed a handful of times. This chain connects TRBV2 to TRBJ2-5, with D possibly being TRBD1 (5 bases). The CDR3 totals 12 residues. Germline-derived CDR1 and CDR2 are SNHLY and FYNNEI. Trimming removed 5 bases from V and 2 bases from J, with 6 bases in between. CDR3 DNA sequence: TGTGCCAGCAGTTGGACACAAGAGACCCAGTACTTC. Translating it yields CASSWTQETQYF.

The chain links TRBV5-5 to TRBJ2-7; 7 bases are shared with TRBD1. V was pared by 4 bases and J by 1 base, with 11 bases of the junction left unmatched. Per germline, CDR1 SGHKS and CDR2 YYEKEE (reference sequence). The CDR3 consists of 16 residues. The CDR3: CASSLRQGFGSYEQYF. DNA of the CDR3: TGTGCCAGCAGCCTGCGACAGGGTTTTGGATCCTACGAGCAGTACTTC.

This clonotype was picked up a small number of times. V usage is TRBV5-1 and J usage is TRBJ1-2; D is unresolved. The V gene lost 0 bases and the J gene lost 4 bases, with 10 bases spanning the gap. The CDR3 spans 14 residues. The V gene's germline CDR1 is SGHRS and CDR2 YFSETQ. DNA for the CDR3: TGCGCCAGCAGCTTGGCCACGAGTAGCTATGGCTACACCTTC. Translated: CASSLATSSYGYTF.

The gene calls are TRBV29-1 and TRBJ1-2; the match to TRBD1 covers 7 bases. The CDR3 loop spans 11 amino acids. CDR1 SQVTM and CDR2 ANQGSEA come from the germline V gene. The CDR3 DNA is TGCAGTGGCAGGGGGGCGGATGGCTACACCTTC. Translation: CSGRGADGYTF.

V usage is TRBV10-2 and J usage is TRBJ1-1, with unresolved D. Trimming left V 2 bases short and J 1 base short, with 5 bases between. CDR1 is WSHSY, CDR2 SAAADI, per germline. The CDR3 spans 13 residues. The DNA of the CDR3 is TGCGCCAGCAGTGAGATGGGGAACACTGAAGCTTTCTTT. It is translated as CASSEMGNTEAFF.

This sequence joins TRBV5-1 and TRBJ2-3; D may be TRBD2 (6 bases). V was cut by 4 bases and J by 2 bases, with 14 bases left in between. From germline, CDR1 is SGHRS and CDR2 YFSETQ. The CDR3 has 15 residues. The CDR3 DNA is TGCGCCAGCAGCCGTAGCGGAGACAACACAGATACGCAGTATTTT. As protein: CASSRSGDNTDTQYF.

This clonotype was recorded a few times. This rearrangement joins TRBV20-1 to TRBJ2-1; either TRBD1 or TRBD2 may fit D (5 bases each). Germline lookup yields CDR1 DFQATT and CDR2 SNEGSKA (reference sequence). CDR3 size: 14 residues. V lost 5 bases and J lost 5, with 16 bases in between. The chain's CDR3 is CSAESRGVHNEQFF. Written as DNA, the CDR3 is TGCAGTGCTGAGAGTAGAGGGGTCCACAATGAGCAGTTCTTC.

This rearrangement joins TRBV12-3 or TRBV12-4 to TRBJ2-7; a weak D match, TRBD1 (6 bases). The CDR3 extends over 12 amino acids. The ends were cut back, 10 bases at V and 3 bases at J, with 13 bases in the middle. The CDR3 is CATPPRGYEQYV. The DNA of the CDR3 is TGTGCCACCCCCCCCAGGGGCTACGAGCAGTACGTC.

The chain employs TRBV5-1 and TRBJ1-2; 7 nucleotides agree with TRBD1. J gave up 8 bases and V 4 bases, and 8 bases lay outside the gene matches. The CDR3 has 13 residues. The germline CDR1 and CDR2 sequences are SGHRS and YFSETQ. CDR3 sequence reads: CASSAGTDQGYTF. CDR3 sequence (DNA): TGCGCCAGCAGCGCCGGGACAGACCAAGGCTACACCTTC. The variable domain in full, completed from reference TRBV5-1 and TRBJ1-2, reads KAGVTQTPRYLIKTRGQQVTLSCSPISGHRSVSWYQQTPGQGLQFLFEYFSETQRNKGNFPGRFSGRQFSNSRSEMNVSTLELGDSALYLCASSAGTDQGYTFGSGTRLTVV.

The V and J genes are TRBV12-3 or TRBV12-4 and TRBJ1-1; tentatively, D is TRBD1 (5 bases). This CDR3 has 11 amino acids. The V end was cut by 8 bases, the J end by 4 bases, with 8 bases between. CDR3 residues: CASGGGTEAFF. Written as DNA, the CDR3 is TGTGCCAGCGGGGGTGGCACTGAAGCTTTCTTT.

This chain connects TRBV10-3 to TRBJ1-2, with D tentatively TRBD1 (5 bases). Germline V gives CDR1 ENHRY, CDR2 SYGVKD. The CDR3 extends over 16 amino acids. The V and J ends lost 5 bases and 0 bases respectively, with 16 bases between them. The CDR3 DNA follows: TGTGCCATCAGTCCCCACGGGGCGGGAACTAACTATGGCTACACCTTC. Protein: CAISPHGAGTNYGYTF.

Only one count was recorded for this clonotype. J is TRBJ2-2 and V is TRBV5-1; a possible D gene is TRBD1 (6 bases). Looked up from germline, CDR1 is SGHRS and CDR2 is YFSETQ. This CDR3 contains 14 residues. The ends were cut back, 7 bases at V and 0 bases at J, with 10 bases in the middle. CDR3: CASSGTPNTGELFF. The CDR3, as DNA: TGCGCCAGCTCCGGGACACCGAACACCGGGGAGCTGTTTTTT.

The chain carries TRBV24-1 and TRBJ2-1; the D gene is possibly TRBD1 (6 bases). Trimming shortened V by 3 bases and J by 4 bases, and 15 bases separated the two germline ends. CDR1 is KGHDR and CDR2 is SFDVKD in the germline V gene. This CDR3 comprises 16 residues. The CDR3 DNA is TGTGCCACCAGTGATCCAGGGGCCGGAAGGTACAATGAGCAGTTCTTC. This translates into CATSDPGAGRYNEQFF.

The V gene is TRBV20-1, the J gene TRBJ1-6; 7 bases line up with TRBD1. Germline-derived CDR1 and CDR2 are DFQATT and SNEGSKA (reference sequence). The CDR3 is 14 amino acids. V lost 6 bases, J lost 5 bases, and 7 bases stayed unmatched. CDR3 region: CSAGSGQNNSPLHF. The CDR3 DNA follows: TGCAGTGCCGGGTCGGGACAGAATAATTCACCCCTCCACTTT.

This rearrangement joins TRBV7-9 to TRBJ1-3; D is unresolved. The V gene's germline CDR1 is SEHNR and CDR2 FQNEAQ (reference sequence). The length of the CDR3 is 16 residues. V was shortened by 0 bases and J by 4 bases, with 13 bases between the two germline ends. The CDR3 region is CASSLALTEAGNTIYF. CDR3 coding DNA: TGTGCCAGCAGCTTAGCCTTAACAGAGGCGGGAAACACCATATATTTT.

This clonotype showed up just a few times. This chain joins TRBV5-1 and TRBJ2-1; TRBD2 agrees at 11 bases. Germline CDR1 SGHRS, CDR2 YFSETQ. The CDR3 covers 15 residues. The junction had 8 bases not matched to a gene; V was cut back by 4 bases and J by 8 bases. The CDR3 loop is CASSPLLAGDYEQFF. The DNA of the CDR3 is TGCGCCAGCAGCCCCTTACTAGCGGGAGACTATGAGCAGTTCTTC.

This clonotype was found a few times. DNA for the CDR3: TGTGCCAGCAGCTTACTTGCGGGACCGACGGATAACTATGGCTACACCTTC. Its protein product is CASSLLAGPTDNYGYTF. V and J are TRBV7-9 and TRBJ1-2, with D perhaps matching TRBD1 (5 bases). The V gene's germline CDR1 is SEHNR and CDR2 FQNEAQ (reference sequence). CDR3 length equals 17 residues. V was trimmed by 2 bases and J by 1 base, leaving 17 bases between them. The variable domain in full, with the rest retrieved from reference TRBV7-9 and TRBJ1-2, is DTGVSQNPRHKITKRGQNVTFRCDPISEHNRLYWYRQTLGQGPEFLTYFQNEAQLEKSRLLSDRFSAERPKGSFSTLEIQRTEQGDSAMYLCASSLLAGPTDNYGYTFGSGTRLTVV.

This clonotype is a singleton in its sample. J is TRBJ2-7 and V is TRBV19, with D tentatively TRBD2 (6 bases). From germline, CDR1 is LNHDA and CDR2 SQIVND (reference sequence). The CDR3 sequence is 15 residues long. Trimming took 5 bases from V and 4 from J, leaving 18 bases between them. The CDR3 DNA follows: TGTGCCAGTAGTCCTCGGGGAGCGGGTGATTACGAGCAGTACGTC. It translates to CASSPRGAGDYEQYV.

This clonotype was counted a few times. CDR3 amino acids: CASHAPGRETQYF. In nucleotides, the CDR3 is TGCGCCAGCCACGCCCCGGGAAGAGAGACCCAGTACTTC. The chain carries TRBV5-1 and TRBJ2-5, with D possibly matching TRBD2 (5 bases). Trimming took off 7 bases at V and 4 bases at J, with 14 bases between the two ends. Germline CDR1 is SGHRS and CDR2 is YFSETQ. The CDR3 covers 13 residues.

This clonotype appeared a few times. This chain uses TRBV11-2 with TRBJ2-5; 8 nucleotides align to TRBD1. Germline V gene lookup returns CDR1 SGHAT and CDR2 FQNNGV. The CDR3 runs 19 residues. Unmatched junction bases numbered 15, after V lost 1 base and J lost 2 bases. The CDR3 DNA sequence: TGTGCCAGCAGCTTAGTATCGTATGACTTAGACAGGGGTCAAGAGACCCAGTACTTC. As protein: CASSLVSYDLDRGQETQYF. Based on the CDR3 plus reference TRBV11-2 and TRBJ2-5, the full variable domain is EAGVAQSPRYKIIEKRQSVAFWCNPISGHATLYWYQQILGQGPKLLIQFQNNGVVDDSQLPKDRFSAERLKGVDSTLKIQPAKLEDSAVYLCASSLVSYDLDRGQETQYFGPGTRLLVL.

This clonotype was seen a few times. The chain couples TRBV7-6 to TRBJ2-1, with D unclear. The V and J ends lost 2 bases and 0 bases respectively, with 14 bases between them. There are 17 residues in the CDR3. The germline V gene has CDR1 SGHVS and CDR2 FNYEAQ. This CDR3 reads CASSLRVHLSSYNEQFF. As DNA, the CDR3 is TGTGCCAGCAGCTTAAGGGTTCACCTTAGCTCCTACAATGAGCAGTTCTTC.

V is TRBV3-1 and J is TRBJ2-3, with 10 nucleotides matching TRBD2. V gave up 2 bases and J gave up 3 bases; unmatched junction bases: 2. The CDR3 is 15 residues long. Looked up from germline, CDR1 is LGHDT and CDR2 is YNNKEL (reference sequence). CDR3: CASSQPAGGTDTQYF. CDR3 nucleotides: TGTGCCAGCAGCCAACCAGCGGGAGGGACAGATACGCAGTATTTT.

This clonotype was detected many times. The chain carries TRBV5-1 and TRBJ2-5; 9 bases line up with TRBD1. Germline V CDR1 and CDR2: SGHRS, YFSETQ. This CDR3 region has 14 residues. The V gene end was trimmed by 5 bases and the J gene end by 4 bases; junction bases not matched to a gene: 6. CDR3 protein: CASSFNRGLETQYF. The CDR3 DNA sequence: TGCGCCAGCAGTTTTAACAGGGGGCTAGAGACCCAGTACTTC.

The table lists this clonotype with a few counts. The chain recombines TRBV5-1 with TRBJ1-4; D is unclear. CDR3 length: 13 residues. Trimming removed 4 bases from V and 7 bases from J, with 11 bases in between. Germline-derived CDR1 and CDR2 are SGHRS and YFSETQ. The CDR3 protein is CASSPSTGEKLFF. For the CDR3, the DNA is TGCGCCAGCAGCCCATCCACTGGTGAAAAACTGTTTTTT.

This clonotype was observed at least ten times. This chain joins TRBV2 and TRBJ2-7; D not certain. The V and J ends lost 3 bases and 3 bases respectively, with 0 bases between them. CDR3 length: 10 residues. Germline V CDR1 and CDR2: SNHLY, FYNNEI. CDR3 nucleotide sequence: TGTGCCAGCAGTGACTACGAGCAGTACTTC. Translating gives CASSDYEQYF.

This clonotype was counted a few times. The CDR3 coding sequence is TGTGCCAGCAGCATCTACCGGGGTGAGCAGTTCTTC. Translation gives CASSIYRGEQFF. The chain employs TRBV7-2 and TRBJ2-1; the D gene is possibly TRBD2 (5 bases). The V end was cut by 5 bases, the J end by 9 bases, with 11 bases between. The CDR3 contains 12 residues. Germline V gene data show CDR1 as SGHTA and CDR2 as FQGNSA.

The CDR3 sequence: CASSPTPGQVYEKLFF. CDR3 DNA sequence: TGTGCCAGCAGCCCTACCCCGGGACAGGTTTATGAAAAACTGTTTTTT. The genes are TRBV7-6 and TRBJ1-4, with 8 nucleotides matching TRBD1. Germline CDR1 and CDR2: SGHVS and FNYEAQ. The CDR3 runs 16 residues. V lost 5 bases, J lost 6 bases, and 11 bases stayed unmatched.

This clonotype showed up just a few times. The chain joins TRBV5-1 to TRBJ2-3; D gene uncertain. V shed 3 bases and J shed 6 bases, with 17 bases lying between them. This CDR3 comprises 15 residues. Per germline, CDR1 SGHRS and CDR2 YFSETQ. CDR3 amino acids: CASSSQFTFADTQYF. CDR3 DNA: TGCGCCAGCAGCTCCCAATTTACGTTCGCGGATACGCAGTATTTT.